This T cell receptor beta chain was captured by sequencing in a study of blood T cell repertoires in COVID-19. Study-wide context: Some COVID-19 samples were acute and others convalescent; all came from the United States, Italy and Spain. The analysed material was cDNA or gDNA that came from T cells, B-cell-depleted T cells, or PBMCs.

CDR3 length: 17 residues. CDR1 is SGHDT, CDR2 YYEEEE, per germline. V was pared by 0 bases and J by 6 bases, with 21 bases between. Per the study methods: From reference gene primer amplification, estimates of nucleated cell counts were derived. Some clones are missing from TCRdb's copy, which holds only in-frame ones; the method was immunoSEQ multiplex PCR. V and J calls and clone size are as listed in that table; D and trimming were resolved from the DNA. The profile shows around 300,000 clones, about nine tenths of them singletons. Sequencing was performed on peripheral blood. The J gene is TRBJ2-5, the V gene TRBV5-6, with D possibly matching TRBD2 (6 bases). The clonotype comes from a man aged 45-60 years with acute or convalescent COVID-19. CDR3 DNA sequence: TGTGCCAGCAGCTTGGAGCCTCTCCGGGGGAGTGGTAAGACCCAGTACTTC. Its translation: CASSLEPLRGSGKTQYF.